The T cell receptor (beta chain) under discussion was sequenced for a study of regulatory T cells in long-lasting Graves disease. Broader study findings: Possibly, too few samples lowered accuracy. Favored gene segments in persistent disease were TRBV28, TRBJ1-2 and TRBJ2-5.

Points on this clonotype: The antigen remains unidentified.

V was pared by 6 bases and J by 1 base, with 9 bases of the junction left unmatched. Germline CDR1 reads SNHLY; CDR2 reads FYNNEI. The CDR3 is 16 residues long. Documented time point: persistent/refractory GD, antithyroid drugs over 5 years with positive TRAb. Preparation of the TCR library used RNA extracted from PBMCs. Tubes containing EDTA received roughly 10 milliliters of drawn peripheral blood. TCR beta libraries were built with iRepertoire HTBI primers and Arm-PCR of CDR3 regions. In the original processing: Sequenced samples collectively carried around 60 TRBV and 14 TRBJ segments. MiXCR, run by TCRdb on the multiplex PCR reads, gives a single entry per CDR3 protein. The V and J calls shown here were made by TCRdb, not taken from the authors' results. The repertoire holds more than 650,000 distinct CDR3 sequences, 25% to 35% seen once, with under 50% in the top ten.

Here the sequenced sample was peripheral blood mononuclear cells (PBMCs), taken when the disease was refractory, from a patient treated with antithyroid drugs. This receptor was obtained from a female donor with Graves disease. V is TRBV2 and J is TRBJ2-7; 10 positions agree with TRBD2. The CDR3 DNA reads TGTGCCAGCAGGCCCGGTCGAGCGGGAGGGTCCTACGAGCAGTACTTC. It codes for CASRPGRAGGSYEQYF. Filled out from reference TRBV2 and TRBJ2-7, the complete variable domain reads EPEVTQTPSHQVTQMGQEVILRCVPISNHLYFYWYRQILGQKVEFLVSFYNNEISEKSEIFDDQFSVERPDGSNFTLKIRSTKLEDSAMYFCASRPGRAGGSYEQYFGPGTRLTVT.